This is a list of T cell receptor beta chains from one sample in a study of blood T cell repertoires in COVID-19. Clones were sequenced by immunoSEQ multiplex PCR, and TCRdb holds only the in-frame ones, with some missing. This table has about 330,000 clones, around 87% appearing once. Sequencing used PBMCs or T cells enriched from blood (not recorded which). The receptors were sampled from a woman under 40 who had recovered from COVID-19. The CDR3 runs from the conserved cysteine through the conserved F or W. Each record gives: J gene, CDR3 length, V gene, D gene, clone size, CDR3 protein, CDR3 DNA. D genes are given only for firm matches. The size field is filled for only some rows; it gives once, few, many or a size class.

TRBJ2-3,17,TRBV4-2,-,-,CASSQGDRSGVRDTQYF,TGTGCCAGCAGCCAAGGGGACCGCTCGGGGGTCAGGGATACGCAGTATTTT
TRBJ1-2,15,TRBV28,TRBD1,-,CASSLLDRGNYGYTF,TGTGCCAGCAGTTTATTAGACAGGGGAAACTATGGCTACACCTTC
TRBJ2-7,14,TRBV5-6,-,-,CASSLASSSYEQYF,TGTGCCAGCAGCTTGGCATCGAGCTCCTACGAGCAGTACTTC
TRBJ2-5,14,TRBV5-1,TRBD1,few,CASSLGQGARTQYF,TGCGCCAGCAGCTTAGGCCAGGGGGCGCGGACCCAGTACTTC
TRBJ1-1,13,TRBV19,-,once,CASSLDINTEAFF,TGTGCCAGTAGTCTGGACATAAACACTGAAGCTTTCTTT
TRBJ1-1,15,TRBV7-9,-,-,CASSPGQSVNTEAFF,TGTGCCAGCAGCCCAGGACAGTCCGTGAACACTGAAGCTTTCTTT
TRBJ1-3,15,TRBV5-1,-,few,CASARDTDSGNTIYF,TGCGCCAGCGCCCGGGACACCGACTCTGGAAACACCATATATTTT
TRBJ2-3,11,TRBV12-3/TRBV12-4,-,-,CASSYATSLYF,TGTGCCAGCAGTTATGCGACATCGTTGTATTTT
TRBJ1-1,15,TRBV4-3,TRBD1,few,CASSQGDRENTEAFF,TGCGCCAGCAGCCAGGGGGACAGGGAAAACACTGAAGCTTTCTTT
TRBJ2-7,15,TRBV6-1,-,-,CASSETGEDWYEQYF,TGTGCCAGCAGTGAAACAGGGGAGGATTGGTACGAGCAGTACTTC
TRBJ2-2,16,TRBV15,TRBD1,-,CATSREDREYTGELFF,TGTGCCACCAGCAGAGAAGACAGGGAGTACACCGGGGAGCTGTTTTTT
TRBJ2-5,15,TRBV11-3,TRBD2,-,CASSPGTSGGETQYF,TGTGCCAGCAGCCCCGGGACTAGCGGGGGAGAGACCCAGTACTTC
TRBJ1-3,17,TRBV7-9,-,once,CASSFGGDSQAGNTIYF,TGTGCCAGCAGCTTTGGTGGTGACAGCCAAGCTGGAAACACCATATATTTT
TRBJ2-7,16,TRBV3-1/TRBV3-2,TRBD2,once,CASSQQGLAGPYEQYF,TGTGCCAGCAGCCAACAAGGACTAGCTGGGCCCTACGAGCAGTACTTC
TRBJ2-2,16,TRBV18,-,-,CASSPRRELNTGELFF,TGTGCCAGCTCCCCGAGGAGGGAGCTTAACACCGGGGAGCTGTTTTTT
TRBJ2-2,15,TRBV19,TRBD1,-,CASRRGQANTGELFF,TGTGCCAGTAGGAGAGGACAGGCGAACACCGGGGAGCTGTTTTTT
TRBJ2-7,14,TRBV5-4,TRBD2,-,CASSPGGSSYEQYF,TGTGCCAGCAGCCCGGGGGGAAGCTCCTACGAGCAGTACTTC
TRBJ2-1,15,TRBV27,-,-,CASSARGFSYNEQFF,TGTGCCAGCAGTGCCCGGGGGTTCTCCTACAATGAGCAGTTCTTC
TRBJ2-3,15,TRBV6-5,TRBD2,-,CASRGTSGEPDTQYF,TGTGCCAGCAGGGGGACTAGCGGGGAACCAGATACGCAGTATTTT
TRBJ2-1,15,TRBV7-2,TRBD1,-,CASTVGTGGFYEQFF,TGTGCCAGCACCGTGGGGACAGGGGGCTTCTATGAGCAGTTCTTC
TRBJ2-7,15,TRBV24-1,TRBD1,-,CATSDGGTGTYEQYF,TGTGCCACCAGTGATGGGGGGACAGGTACCTACGAGCAGTACTTC
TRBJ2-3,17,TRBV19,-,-,CASSGTRELPPTDTQYF,TGTGCCAGTAGTGGAACTCGGGAACTCCCGCCCACAGATACGCAGTATTTT
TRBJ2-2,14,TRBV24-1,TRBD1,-,CATRAGTATGELFF,TGTGCCACCAGGGCCGGGACAGCCACCGGGGAGCTGTTTTTT
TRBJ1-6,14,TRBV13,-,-,CASSVGAEHSPLHF,TGTGCCAGCAGCGTCGGAGCGGAACATTCACCCCTCCACTTT
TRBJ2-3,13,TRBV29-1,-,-,CSVGGLSGDTQYF,TGCAGCGTAGGCGGGCTATCTGGAGATACGCAGTATTTT
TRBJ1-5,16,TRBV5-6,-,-,CASSPFGGNSNQPQHF,TGTGCCAGCAGCCCCTTCGGGGGAAATAGCAATCAGCCCCAGCATTTT
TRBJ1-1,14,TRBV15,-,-,CATSTWGVNTEAFF,TGTGCCACCAGCACCTGGGGGGTGAACACTGAAGCTTTCTTT
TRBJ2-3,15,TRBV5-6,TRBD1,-,CASSWDRGATDTQYF,TGTGCCAGCAGCTGGGACAGGGGGGCGACAGATACGCAGTATTTT
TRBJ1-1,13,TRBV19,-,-,CASRPSQATEAFF,TGTGCCAGTAGACCGTCCCAGGCCACTGAAGCTTTCTTT
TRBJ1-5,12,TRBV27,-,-,CASSLNGQPQHF,TGTGCCAGCAGTTTAAATGGCCAGCCCCAGCATTTT
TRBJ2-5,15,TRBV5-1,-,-,CASTPGVLYQETQYF,TGCGCCAGCACCCCGGGAGTTTTGTACCAAGAGACCCAGTACTTC
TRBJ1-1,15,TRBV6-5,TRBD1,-,CASSWDRGKNTEAFF,TGTGCCAGCAGTTGGGACAGGGGGAAGAACACTGAAGCTTTCTTT
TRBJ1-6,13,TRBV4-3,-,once,CASSQERGTTLHF,TGCGCCAGCAGCCAAGAAAGGGGTACGACCCTCCACTTT
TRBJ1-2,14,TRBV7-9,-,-,CASSTGQFVGGYTF,TGTGCCAGCAGCACCGGACAGTTCGTCGGCGGCTACACCTTC
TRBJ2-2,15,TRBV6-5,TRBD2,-,CASSYPAGGGGELFF,TGTGCCAGCAGTTACCCCGCAGGCGGGGGCGGGGAGCTGTTTTTT
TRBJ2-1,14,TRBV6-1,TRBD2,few,CASSELAGGNEQFF,TGTGCCAGCAGTGAACTAGCGGGGGGCAATGAGCAGTTCTTC
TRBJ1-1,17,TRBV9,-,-,CASSSPRGGGLNTEAFF,TGTGCCAGCAGCTCCCCCCGAGGGGGAGGGTTGAACACTGAAGCTTTCTTT
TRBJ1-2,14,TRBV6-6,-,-,CASKRNRENYGYTF,TGTGCCAGCAAAAGAAACAGGGAAAACTATGGCTACACCTTC
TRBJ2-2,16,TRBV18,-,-,CASSPPGRVWTGELFF,TGTGCCAGCTCACCACCTGGCAGGGTCTGGACCGGGGAGCTGTTTTTT
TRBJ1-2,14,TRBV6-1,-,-,CASSERTRAYGYTF,TGTGCCAGCAGTGAAAGGACAAGAGCCTATGGCTACACCTTC
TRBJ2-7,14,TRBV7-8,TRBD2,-,CASSLGLAGYEQYF,TGTGCCAGCAGCTTAGGGCTAGCGGGCTACGAGCAGTACTTC